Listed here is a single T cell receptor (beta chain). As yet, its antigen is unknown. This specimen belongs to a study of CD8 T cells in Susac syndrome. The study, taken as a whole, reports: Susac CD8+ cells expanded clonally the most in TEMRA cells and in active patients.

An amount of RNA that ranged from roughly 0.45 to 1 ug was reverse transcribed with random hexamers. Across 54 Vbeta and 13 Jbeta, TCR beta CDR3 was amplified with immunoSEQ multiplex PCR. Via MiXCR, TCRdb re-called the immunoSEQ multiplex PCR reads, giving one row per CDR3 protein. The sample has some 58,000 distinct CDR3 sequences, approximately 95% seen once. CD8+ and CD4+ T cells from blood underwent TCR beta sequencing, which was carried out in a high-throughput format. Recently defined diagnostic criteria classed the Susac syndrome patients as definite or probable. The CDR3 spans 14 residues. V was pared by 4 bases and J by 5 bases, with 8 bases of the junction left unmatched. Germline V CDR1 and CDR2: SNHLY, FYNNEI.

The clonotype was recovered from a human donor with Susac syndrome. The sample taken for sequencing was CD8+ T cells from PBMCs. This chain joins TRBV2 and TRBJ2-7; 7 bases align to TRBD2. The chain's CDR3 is CASSAFQRGNEQYF. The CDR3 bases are TGTGCCAGCAGTGCGTTCCAGCGGGGCAACGAGCAGTACTTC.